This is a list of T cell receptor beta chains from one sample in a study of blood T cell repertoires in COVID-19. Assay used: immunoSEQ multiplex PCR; TCRdb lists only in-frame clones, some missing. Of 300,000 to 450,000 clones detected, 85% appear once; the ten largest clones hold more than 3%. Sequenced: peripheral blood. The receptors originated from a woman younger than 35 with acute or convalescent COVID-19. Each CDR3 is given with its conserved first and last residue. A D gene is named only where the DNA matches it firmly. Clone size is not always given. Where it is, it says once, few, many or a class for expanded clones.

V	size	D	J	CDR3	DNA
TRBV14	-	-	TRBJ1-2	CASSHNINYGYTF	TGTGCCAGCAGCCATAACATAAACTATGGCTACACCTTC
TRBV3-1/TRBV3-2	-	-	TRBJ1-2	CASSQGSLGANYGYTF	TGTGCCAGCAGCCAAGGATCGTTGGGCGCTAACTATGGCTACACCTTC
TRBV9	-	-	TRBJ1-1	CASSVGLPNTEAFF	TGTGCCAGCAGCGTAGGACTGCCGAACACTGAAGCTTTCTTT
TRBV12-3/TRBV12-4	-	TRBD1	TRBJ2-5	CASSMRGPETQYF	TGTGCCAGCAGTATGAGGGGGCCTGAGACCCAGTACTTC
TRBV27	once	TRBD1	TRBJ1-1	CASSRTDRGTEAFF	TGTGCCAGCAGCCGAACGGACAGGGGAACTGAAGCTTTCTTT
TRBV27	-	-	TRBJ2-1	CASSFAPGAKNEQFF	TGTGCCAGCAGTTTCGCGCCAGGGGCCAAAAATGAGCAGTTCTTC
TRBV18	-	-	TRBJ1-2	CASSPTTNTDSYGYTF	TGTGCCAGCTCACCGACTACTAACACGGACTCCTATGGCTACACCTTC
TRBV10-3	-	-	TRBJ1-1	CAISHSGVSNTEAFF	TGTGCCATCAGTCATTCAGGGGTCTCGAACACTGAAGCTTTCTTT
TRBV28	-	-	TRBJ2-7	CASKEGYEQYF	TGTGCCAGCAAGGAGGGGTACGAGCAGTACTTC
TRBV5-6	-	-	TRBJ1-6	CASSFGLPGRNSPLHF	TGTGCCAGCAGCTTCGGACTCCCCGGCCGGAATTCACCCCTCCACTTT
TRBV18	-	-	TRBJ1-2	CASSRGSGSYGYTF	TGTGCCAGCTCACGAGGGTCGGGATCCTATGGCTACACCTTC
TRBV7-8	-	TRBD2	TRBJ2-3	CASSLVRTPSGRGDTQYF	TGTGCCAGCAGCTTAGTTAGGACGCCCTCCGGGAGGGGGGATACGCAGTATTTT
TRBV5-1	few	TRBD1	TRBJ1-3	CASSVDRASGNTIYF	TGCGCCAGCAGCGTTGACAGGGCGTCTGGAAACACCATATATTTT
TRBV5-1	-	-	TRBJ2-2	CASSPALFNTGELFF	TGCGCCAGCAGCCCTGCACTTTTTAACACCGGGGAGCTGTTTTTT
TRBV9	-	-	TRBJ2-3	CASSPDSNTDTQYF	TGTGCCAGCAGCCCAGACAGCAACACAGATACGCAGTATTTT
TRBV18	few	-	TRBJ2-5	CASSSETQYF	TGTGCCAGCTCGTCGGAGACCCAGTACTTC
TRBV7-8	-	-	TRBJ1-1	CASSPSRLIPEAFF	TGTGCCAGCAGCCCCTCCCGACTAATACCTGAAGCTTTCTTT
TRBV4-1	-	-	TRBJ2-3	CASSRTASTDTQYF	TGCGCCAGCTCCCGGACAGCTAGCACAGATACGCAGTATTTT
TRBV5-4	-	-	TRBJ1-2	CASSPLQGLGGYTF	TGTGCCAGCAGCCCTTTACAGGGCCTCGGAGGCTACACCTTC
TRBV18	-	TRBD1	TRBJ2-2	CASSPLKITGDRNGELFF	TGTGCCAGCTCACCATTAAAAATCACAGGGGACAGGAACGGGGAGCTGTTTTTT
TRBV9	-	-	TRBJ2-7	CASSPQLGGKAYEQYF	TGTGCCAGCAGCCCTCAACTAGGAGGGAAAGCCTACGAGCAGTACTTC
TRBV27	-	-	TRBJ2-3	CASSGGRGGLTDTQYF	TGTGCCAGCAGTGGTGGGCGCGGGGGCCTCACAGATACGCAGTATTTT
TRBV6-5	-	-	TRBJ2-3	CASSPDRDTQYF	TGTGCCAGCAGTCCCGACAGGGATACGCAGTATTTT
TRBV3-1/TRBV3-2	-	-	TRBJ2-2	CASSQDRQGTGELFF	TGTGCCAGCAGCCAAGATAGGCAGGGGACCGGGGAGCTGTTTTTT
TRBV3-1/TRBV3-2	-	TRBD1	TRBJ1-6	CASSQEGTGFLNSPLHF	TGTGCCAGCAGCCAAGAAGGGACAGGGTTTCTGAATTCACCCCTCCACTTT
TRBV5-5	-	-	TRBJ1-6	CASSLVGSPLHF	TGTGCCAGCAGCTTGGTTGGCTCACCCCTCCACTTT
TRBV28	once	TRBD1	TRBJ1-5	CASRRDRARSNQPQHF	TGTGCCAGCAGGAGGGACAGGGCTAGGAGCAATCAGCCCCAGCATTTT
TRBV4-2	-	-	TRBJ2-7	CASSQESQVAYEQYF	TGTGCCAGCAGCCAAGAAAGCCAGGTCGCGTACGAGCAGTACTTC
TRBV6-6	-	TRBD1	TRBJ1-2	CASSPDRGYGYTF	TGTGCCAGCAGCCCCGACAGGGGCTATGGCTACACCTTC
TRBV11-1	-	-	TRBJ2-7	CASSKREGYYEQYF	TGTGCCAGCAGTAAAAGAGAGGGATACTACGAGCAGTACTTC
TRBV28	-	TRBD1	TRBJ2-2	CASSSHGTGFTGELFF	TGTGCCAGCAGTTCGCACGGGACAGGGTTCACCGGGGAGCTGTTTTTT